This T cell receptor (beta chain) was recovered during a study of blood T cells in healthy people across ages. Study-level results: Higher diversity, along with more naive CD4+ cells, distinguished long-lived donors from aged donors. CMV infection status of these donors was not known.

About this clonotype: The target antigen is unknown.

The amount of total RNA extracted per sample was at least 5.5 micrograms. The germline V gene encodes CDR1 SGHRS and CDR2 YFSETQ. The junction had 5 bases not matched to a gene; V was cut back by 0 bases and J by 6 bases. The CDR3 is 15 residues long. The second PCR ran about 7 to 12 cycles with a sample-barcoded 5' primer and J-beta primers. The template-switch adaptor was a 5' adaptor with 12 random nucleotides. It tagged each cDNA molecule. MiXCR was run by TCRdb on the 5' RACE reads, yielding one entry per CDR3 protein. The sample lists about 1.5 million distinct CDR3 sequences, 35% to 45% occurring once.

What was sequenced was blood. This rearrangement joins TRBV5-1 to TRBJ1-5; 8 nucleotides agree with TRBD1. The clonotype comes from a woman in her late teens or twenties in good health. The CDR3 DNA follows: TGCGCCAGCAGCTTGGGACAGGGGAGCGGTCAGCCCCAGCATTTT. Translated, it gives CASSLGQGSGQPQHF.